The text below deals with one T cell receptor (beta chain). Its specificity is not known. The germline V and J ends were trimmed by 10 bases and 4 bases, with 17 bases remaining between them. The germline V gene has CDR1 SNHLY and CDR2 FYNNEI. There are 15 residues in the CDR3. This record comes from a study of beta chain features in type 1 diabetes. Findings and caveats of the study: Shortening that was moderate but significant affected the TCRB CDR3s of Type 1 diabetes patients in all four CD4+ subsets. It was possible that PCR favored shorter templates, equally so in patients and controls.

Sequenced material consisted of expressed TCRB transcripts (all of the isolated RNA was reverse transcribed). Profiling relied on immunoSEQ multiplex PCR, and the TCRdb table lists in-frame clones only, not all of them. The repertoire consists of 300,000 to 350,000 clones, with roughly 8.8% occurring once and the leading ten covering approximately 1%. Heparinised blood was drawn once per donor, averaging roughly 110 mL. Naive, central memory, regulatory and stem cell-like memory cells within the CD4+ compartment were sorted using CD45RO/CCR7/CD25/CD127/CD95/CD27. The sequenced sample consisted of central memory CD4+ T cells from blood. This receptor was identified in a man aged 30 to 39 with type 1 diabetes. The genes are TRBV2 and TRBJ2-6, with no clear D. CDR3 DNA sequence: TGTGCCACAGAGTTGGACCGAGTAGGGGCCAACGTCCTGACTTTC. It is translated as CATELDRVGANVLTF.